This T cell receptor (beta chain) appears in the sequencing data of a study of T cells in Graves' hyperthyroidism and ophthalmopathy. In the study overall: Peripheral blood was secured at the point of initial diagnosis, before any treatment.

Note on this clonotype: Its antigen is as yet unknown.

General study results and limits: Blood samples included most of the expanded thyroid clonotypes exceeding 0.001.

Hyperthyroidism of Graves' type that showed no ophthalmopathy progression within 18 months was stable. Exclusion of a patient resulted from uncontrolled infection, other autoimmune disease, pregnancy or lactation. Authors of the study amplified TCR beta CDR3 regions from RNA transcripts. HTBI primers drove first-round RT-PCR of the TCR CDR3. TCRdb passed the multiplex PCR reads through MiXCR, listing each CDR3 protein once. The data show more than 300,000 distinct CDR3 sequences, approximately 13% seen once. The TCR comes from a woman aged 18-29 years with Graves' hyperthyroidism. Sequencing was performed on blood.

CDR3: CASSFAQEGGYTF. CDR3 nucleotide sequence: TGTGCCAGCAGCTTCGCACAGGAGGGTGGCTACACCTTC. The rearrangement joins TRBV7-9 to TRBJ1-2, with D possibly TRBD1 on 5 matching bases. CDR3 length: 13 residues. The ends were cut back, 3 bases at V and 7 bases at J, with 12 bases in the middle. Germline lookup yields CDR1 SEHNR and CDR2 FQNEAQ (reference sequence).